This TCR beta chain was sequenced in a study of cytomegalovirus exposure and HLA in healthy donors. Whole-study findings and limits: Previous analysis showed most TCR beta V segments were productive about 87% or about 30% of the time.

On this clone: The antigen is undetermined.

PCR amplification relied on 60 Vbeta primers (plus 13 Jbeta primers). Original methodology: A later analysis counted about 80 million unique TCR beta chains, around 10 million shared. Data came from immunoSEQ multiplex PCR; TCRdb stores just in-frame clones and leaves some out. That table supplies the V and J calls and clone size; D and trimming were determined from the DNA. This sample carries about 100,000 clones, roughly 80% of them seen once, and the ten largest clones take 6.5% to 9%. Germline loops: CDR1 SQVTM, CDR2 ANQGSEA. CDR3 length: 12 residues. The ends were cut back, 6 bases at V and 7 bases at J, with 12 bases in the middle.

Input material: PBMCs. The chain links TRBV29-1 to TRBJ1-4; perhaps TRBD1 as D (5 bases). This receptor was obtained from a man in his forties or fifties in good health and CMV-seropositive. This CDR3 is CSVMRGSEKLFF. The CDR3, as DNA: TGCAGCGTGATGCGGGGGAGTGAAAAACTGTTTTTT.